The sequence of this TCR beta chain was determined in a study of blood T cell repertoires in COVID-19. At the level of the study: The study drew acute and convalescent COVID-19 samples from the United States, Italy and Spain.

The V gene's germline CDR1 is MGHRA and CDR2 YSYEKL. The CDR3 is made up of 15 amino acids. Between the trimmed V and J ends, which lost 1 base and 5 bases, there was a span of 12 bases. Per the study methods: Estimates of nucleated cell counts were drawn from the amplification of reference gene primers. Clones were sequenced by immunoSEQ multiplex PCR, and TCRdb holds only the in-frame ones, with some missing. V, J and clone size were drawn from that table, and D and trimming were deduced from the DNA. The sample shows a few hundred thousand clones, 80% to 90% of them seen only once. Sequenced material: PBMCs or T cells enriched from blood (not recorded which). This clonotype was obtained from a woman in her sixties or seventies who had recovered from COVID-19. The chain couples TRBV4-1 to TRBJ1-5, with D possibly being TRBD1 (6 bases). CDR3 residues: CASSQVGARDQPQHF. CDR3 bases: TGCGCCAGCAGCCAAGTGGGGGCCCGTGATCAGCCCCAGCATTTT.